Each of the 27 T cell receptor beta chains below was sequenced from the same sample in a study of blood T cell repertoires in COVID-19. Profiling relied on immunoSEQ multiplex PCR, and the TCRdb table lists in-frame clones only, not all of them. The sample includes 130,000 or so clones, around 89% of them seen just once. Sequencing was performed on peripheral blood. The receptors shown here come from a man in his sixties with COVID-19, enrolled during active disease.

This clone was detected only once. Here the CDR3 DNA reads TGTGCCAGCACCGCCGACATGGCCCCCTATGGCTACACCTTC. Translation gives CASTADMAPYGYTF. The chain carries TRBV21-1 and TRBJ1-2; the table's D call TRBD1 went unverified against the DNA. TRBV21-1 is an annotated pseudogene. This CDR3 region has 14 residues.

The rearrangement links TRBV4-2 to TRBJ1-3; 7 nucleotides agree with TRBD1. CDR1 is LGHNA and CDR2 is YNFKEQ in the germline V gene. V lost 0 bases, J lost 1 base, and 3 bases stayed unmatched. The CDR3 length is 16 residues. This CDR3 reads CASSQEGTVSGNTIYF. The DNA of the CDR3 is TGTGCCAGCAGCCAAGAGGGGACAGTATCTGGAAACACCATATATTTT.

In DNA form, the CDR3 reads TGTGCCAGCGGGATATGGGGGGATGAAGCTTTCTTT. Protein product: CASGIWGDEAFF. V is TRBV6-5 and J is TRBJ1-1; D perhaps matches TRBD1 (5 bases). The CDR3 sequence is 12 residues long. Germline V gene sequence: CDR1 MNHEY, CDR2 SVGAGI. Trimming pared 8 bases from V and 7 bases from J, leaving 14 bases between.

V gene TRBV14 combines with J gene TRBJ2-3; tentatively, D is TRBD2 (6 bases). The germline V and J ends were trimmed by 4 bases and 7 bases, with 9 bases remaining between them. Germline assignment: CDR1 SGHDN and CDR2 FVKESK. This CDR3 contains 12 residues. The CDR3 sequence: CASSLAGNTQYF. The CDR3 region has the DNA TGTGCCAGCAGCCTTGCGGGGAATACGCAGTATTTT.

The chain is built from TRBV21-1 and TRBJ1-1; whether TRBD1, the table's D call, matches the DNA was not checked. TRBV21-1 is a known pseudogene. This CDR3 spans 15 amino acids. The CDR3 DNA follows: TGTGCCACCGGGACAGAGAGAGTAATGAACACTGAAGCTTTCTTT. This sequence encodes CATGTERVMNTEAFF.

This sequence joins TRBV15 and TRBJ2-2; 7 bases are a match to TRBD1. The CDR3 is 13 amino acids. J gave up 6 bases and V 3 bases, and 1 base lay outside the gene matches. CDR1 LNHNV and CDR2 YYDKDF come from the germline V gene (reference sequence). The CDR3 sequence is CATSRTGPGELFF. As DNA, the CDR3 is TGTGCCACCAGCAGGACAGGGCCCGGGGAGCTGTTTTTT.

The rearrangement uses TRBV3-1 (or the pseudogene TRBV3-2) and TRBJ1-4; D is perhaps TRBD1 (5 bases). The CDR3 spans 15 residues. V was clipped by 5 bases and J by 7 bases, with 17 bases between them. Germline assignment: CDR1 LGHDT and CDR2 YNNKEL (reference sequence). CDR3 in amino acids: CASSDGGASGEKLFF. The CDR3 DNA reads as TGTGCCAGCAGCGACGGAGGGGCCTCAGGTGAAAAACTGTTTTTT.

This clone was seen more than once but under ten times. The CDR3 coding sequence is TGTGCCAGCAGGCTACCGACAGGGCCGCTGAACACTGAAGCTTTCTTT. Amino acid sequence: CASRLPTGPLNTEAFF. The chain uses TRBV27 and TRBJ1-1, with TRBD1 matching over 7 bases. The V segment lost 6 bases and the J segment 0 bases; nucleotides outside the gene matches: 10. The CDR3 runs 16 residues. Germline V gene sequence: CDR1 MNHEY, CDR2 SMNVEV (reference sequence).

The CDR3 sequence is CAISETGTGLNEKLFF. In DNA form, the CDR3 reads TGTGCCATCAGTGAAACCGGGACAGGGCTTAATGAAAAACTGTTTTTT. V is TRBV10-3 and J is TRBJ1-4; 9 bases map to TRBD1. Germline V gene lookup returns CDR1 ENHRY and CDR2 SYGVKD. This CDR3 comprises 16 residues. V shed 3 bases, J shed 4 bases, and the junction held 6 bases outside the gene matches.

The rearrangement links TRBV7-3 to TRBJ2-3; 9 nucleotides agree with TRBD2. Trimming removed 3 bases from V and 1 base from J; junction bases left unmatched: 5. CDR1 is SGHTA, CDR2 FQGTGA, per germline. This CDR3 comprises 16 residues. The CDR3, as DNA: TGTGCCAGCAGCTTTTCAGCGGGGGGAGGCACAGATACGCAGTATTTT. Residues: CASSFSAGGGTDTQYF.

The table lists this clone with a count of one. The chain uses TRBV28 and TRBJ1-2; weak D call: TRBD1 (6 bases). The CDR3 has 14 amino acids. The germline CDR1 and CDR2 sequences are MDHEN and SYDVKM. The V gene lost 3 bases and the J gene lost 10 bases, with 18 bases spanning the gap. CDR3: CASSLGGRDRNYTF. CDR3 bases: TGTGCCAGCAGTTTGGGGGGGCGGGACCGTAACTACACCTTC.

DNA of the CDR3: TGTGCCAGCAGGCTGAACCGGGACAGCTCCTACGAGCAGTACTTC. Residues: CASRLNRDSSYEQYF. This rearrangement joins TRBV6-5 to TRBJ2-7; 7 nucleotides agree with TRBD1. Germline loops: CDR1 MNHEY, CDR2 SVGAGI. The CDR3 has 15 residues. Germline trimming cut 6 bases from V and 0 bases from J; bases unmatched to any gene: 8.

The genes are TRBV19 and TRBJ1-1; D is unclear. The CDR3 length is 12 residues. Germline V CDR1 and CDR2: LNHDA, SQIVND (reference sequence). V was clipped by 5 bases and J by 7 bases, with 11 bases between them. The chain's CDR3 is CASSPQLGEAFF. Here the CDR3 DNA reads TGTGCCAGTAGTCCGCAACTCGGTGAAGCTTTCTTT.

This sequence joins TRBV12-3 or TRBV12-4 and TRBJ1-3, with TRBD1 matching 10 bases. There are 13 residues in the CDR3. Germline trimming cut 6 bases from V and 7 bases from J; bases unmatched to any gene: 3. CDR3 sequence (DNA): TGTGCCAGCAGACTGGACAGGGGGAACACCATATATTTT. It is translated as CASRLDRGNTIYF.

The chain recombines TRBV11-3 with TRBJ2-2, with 7 bases fitting TRBD2. V shed 6 bases and J 1 base; nucleotides not matched to a gene: 11. The V gene's germline CDR1 is SGHNT and CDR2 YENEEA. The length of the CDR3 is 17 residues. The CDR3 sequence is CASSREDGGLNTGELFF. The CDR3 bases are TGTGCCAGCAGTCGGGAGGACGGGGGATTGAACACCGGGGAGCTGTTTTTT. Drawing the rest from reference TRBV11-3 and TRBJ2-2, the complete variable domain is EAGVVQSPRYKIIEKKQPVAFWCNPISGHNTLYWYLQNLGQGPELLIRYENEEAVDDSQLPKDRFSAERLKGVDSTLKIQPAELGDSAVYLCASSREDGGLNTGELFFGEGSRLTVL.

This sequence joins TRBV9 and TRBJ2-2; weak D call: TRBD1 (6 bases). Between the trimmed V and J ends, which lost 0 bases and 7 bases, there was a span of 13 bases. Germline V gives CDR1 SGDLS, CDR2 YYNGEE. This CDR3 spans 15 amino acids. CDR3 protein: CASSVDPGVGGELFF. The CDR3 DNA reads TGTGCCAGCAGCGTAGACCCAGGGGTAGGCGGGGAGCTGTTTTTT.

The chain links TRBV28 to TRBJ1-2; tentative D call: TRBD1 (5 bases). V dropped 3 bases and J dropped 8 bases, with 10 bases sitting between them. This CDR3 is 12 amino acids long. The germline CDR1 and CDR2 sequences are MDHEN and SYDVKM. DNA for the CDR3: TGTGCCAGCAGTTTCCAGGGTGAAGGCTACACCTTC. Translating gives CASSFQGEGYTF.

The V call is TRBV6-5, the J call TRBJ1-6, with D possibly being TRBD1 (6 bases). V lost 6 bases, J lost 8 bases, and 11 bases lay in between. CDR1 and CDR2 from the germline V gene are MNHEY and SVGAGI. CDR3 length equals 13 residues. CDR3 protein: CASRQGLDSPLHF. CDR3 nucleotides: TGTGCCAGCAGACAGGGTCTAGATTCACCCCTCCACTTT.

This chain uses TRBV7-2 with TRBJ2-2; the D is unclear. V lost 1 base to trimming and J lost 5 bases, with 8 bases between them. Germline V CDR1 and CDR2: SGHTA, FQGNSA. This CDR3 comprises 14 residues. The CDR3 DNA reads as TGTGCCAGCAGCTTAGGATCTCGGACCGGGGAGCTGTTTTTT. Translated, it gives CASSLGSRTGELFF.

The chain couples TRBV27 to TRBJ2-3; 8 bases are shared with TRBD2. The V gene's germline CDR1 is MNHEY and CDR2 SMNVEV (reference sequence). The CDR3 totals 16 residues. Trimming removed 5 bases from V and 5 bases from J; junction bases left unmatched: 12. The CDR3 spells CASSPSVGGAGDTQYF. The CDR3 bases are TGTGCCAGCAGTCCCAGTGTCGGGGGGGCGGGAGATACGCAGTATTTT.

The CDR3 sequence: CASSIDSWFNEQFF. CDR3 coding DNA: TGTGCCAGTAGTATTGACAGCTGGTTCAATGAGCAGTTCTTC. The chain couples TRBV19 to TRBJ2-1, with D perhaps matching TRBD1 (5 bases). The CDR3 loop spans 14 amino acids. Germline CDR1 and CDR2: LNHDA and SQIVND (reference sequence). Deletions cut 3 bases from V and 6 bases from J, with 12 bases between.

This clone was recorded only once. The chain employs TRBV15 and TRBJ2-5; TRBD1 agrees at 7 bases. Germline values: CDR1 LNHNV, CDR2 YYDKDF (reference sequence). The CDR3 is made up of 16 amino acids. J lost 5 bases, V lost 3 bases, and 12 bases had no gene match. The DNA of the CDR3 is TGTGCCACCAGCAGCCGACGTCGAGGGGGCGAGGAGACCCAGTACTTC. Amino acids: CATSSRRRGGEETQYF. Combining the CDR3 with reference TRBV15 and TRBJ2-5 gives the whole variable domain DAMVIQNPRYQVTQFGKPVTLSCSQTLNHNVMYWYQQKSSQAPKLLFHYYDKDFNNEADTPDNFQSRRPNTSFCFLDIRSPGLGDTAMYLCATSSRRRGGEETQYFGPGTRLLVL.

The chain links TRBV24-1 to TRBJ1-2; no definite D call. This CDR3 spans 14 amino acids. V shed 4 bases and J shed 4 bases, with 12 bases lying between them. The germline V gene encodes CDR1 KGHDR and CDR2 SFDVKD. CDR3 in amino acids: CATSDEGAIYGYTF. In nucleotides, the CDR3 is TGTGCCACCAGTGACGAGGGTGCGATCTATGGCTACACCTTC.

V and J are TRBV29-1 and TRBJ1-4; a possible D gene is TRBD1 (5 bases). V was clipped by 7 bases and J by 2 bases, with 17 bases between them. The CDR3 has 15 residues. In germline, CDR1 is SQVTM, CDR2 ANQGSEA. The CDR3, as DNA: TGCAGCGCCGGTGGGGGGAGGGCCACTAATGAAAAACTGTTTTTT. The encoded protein is CSAGGGRATNEKLFF.

The chain links TRBV6-6 to TRBJ2-6; TRBD1 matches at 9 bases. J was trimmed by 2 bases and V by 6 bases; bases with no gene match: 5. The CDR3 length is 16 residues. Looked up from germline, CDR1 is MNHNY and CDR2 is SVGAGI (reference sequence). CDR3: CASSPTGGPGANVLTF. CDR3 in DNA: TGTGCCAGCAGCCCCACAGGGGGCCCTGGGGCCAACGTCCTGACTTTC.

The chain has TRBV23-1 and TRBJ2-5, with TRBD2 matching over 13 bases. TRBV23-1 is an ORF for which the function is uncertain. Trimming removed 0 bases from V and 0 bases from J; junction bases left unmatched: 10. This CDR3 has 20 residues. The CDR3 DNA reads as TGCGCCAGCAGTCAATCATACAGACCGGGACTAGCGGGGAACCAAGAGACCCAGTACTTC. Amino acid sequence: CASSQSYRPGLAGNQETQYF.

The table lists this clone with a count of one. The rearrangement uses TRBV2 and TRBJ1-2; no definite D call. Looked up from germline, CDR1 is SNHLY and CDR2 is FYNNEI. V dropped 8 bases and J dropped 1 base, with 8 bases sitting between them. The CDR3 covers 12 residues. CDR3 DNA sequence: TGTGCCAGCGGACGGGATAACTATGGCTACACCTTC. Its translation is CASGRDNYGYTF. The full variable domain, completed using reference TRBV2 and TRBJ1-2, is EPEVTQTPSHQVTQMGQEVILRCVPISNHLYFYWYRQILGQKVEFLVSFYNNEISEKSEIFDDQFSVERPDGSNFTLKIRSTKLEDSAMYFCASGRDNYGYTFGSGTRLTVV.